These T cell receptor beta chains were read from a single sample in a study of blood T cell repertoires in COVID-19. Measured with immunoSEQ multiplex PCR; TCRdb has only the in-frame clones, and not every one. The sample lists about 93,000 clones; about 88% were seen once. The sample consisted of peripheral blood. Receptors originate from a woman of 80 years or more with acute or convalescent COVID-19. The CDR3 runs from the conserved cysteine through the conserved F or W. Fields, in order: V gene, D gene, clone size, J gene, CDR3 length, CDR3 protein, CDR3 DNA. The D gene is left open where the match is weak. Clone size appears in some rows only: once, few, many, or a class for an expanded clone.

>TRBV9|.|.|TRBJ1-1|14
CASSTGGKNTEAFF
TGTGCCAGCAGCACCGGCGGGAAGAACACTGAAGCTTTCTTT
>TRBV3-1/TRBV3-2|.|.|TRBJ2-2|13
CASSDNTPGELFF
TGTGCCAGCAGCGACAACACCCCCGGGGAGCTGTTTTTT
>TRBV4-1|TRBD2|.|TRBJ2-5|16
CASSQNPVTSEETQYF
TGCGCCAGCAGCCAGAACCCCGTTACTAGCGAGGAGACCCAGTACTTC
>TRBV5-4|.|.|TRBJ1-6|16
CASSLGPGGRNSPLHF
TGTGCCAGCAGCTTGGGGCCGGGGGGCCGAAATTCACCCCTCCACTTT
>TRBV11-2|TRBD2|.|TRBJ2-1|16
CASSRGGTSSYNEQFF
TGTGCCAGCAGTCGAGGAGGGACTAGCAGCTACAATGAGCAGTTCTTC
>TRBV6-5|.|.|TRBJ1-6|14
CASSSGQYNSPLHF
TGTGCCAGCAGTTCAGGGCAATATAATTCACCCCTCCACTTT
>TRBV6-1|.|.|TRBJ1-5|16
CASSEAGAYSNQPQHF
TGTGCCAGCAGTGAAGCTGGAGCTTATAGCAATCAGCCCCAGCATTTT
>TRBV5-1|TRBD2|.|TRBJ2-5|14
CASSLAGGKETQYF
TGCGCCAGCAGCCTGGCGGGGGGCAAAGAGACCCAGTACTTC
>TRBV12-3/TRBV12-4|.|.|TRBJ2-7|11
CASSASYEQYF
TGTGCCAGCAGTGCCAGCTACGAGCAGTACTTC
>TRBV7-9|TRBD1|.|TRBJ1-6|16
CASSSPDRGPNSPLHF
TGTGCCAGCAGCTCCCCTGACAGGGGGCCTAATTCACCCCTCCACTTT
>TRBV6-6|.|.|TRBJ1-5|14
CASSSPGGHQPQHF
TGTGCCAGCAGTTCCCCCGGGGGGCATCAGCCCCAGCATTTT
>TRBV19|TRBD1|.|TRBJ2-7|14
CASIGTGGGYEQYF
TGTGCCAGTATCGGGACAGGGGGCGGCTACGAGCAGTACTTC
>TRBV28|.|once|TRBJ2-7|11
CASSSGDEQYF
TGTGCCAGCAGTTCCGGGGACGAGCAGTACTTC
>TRBV21-1|.|few|TRBJ1-6|15
CASSNYDRVHSPLHF
TGTGCCAGCAGCAATTACGACAGGGTGCATTCACCCCTCCACTTT
>TRBV18|.|.|TRBJ1-2|13
CASSPVVPYGYTF
TGTGCCAGCTCACCTGTAGTGCCTTATGGCTACACCTTC
>TRBV5-1|.|.|TRBJ2-3|14
CASRPRGITDTQYF
TGCGCCAGCAGACCGAGGGGGATCACAGATACGCAGTATTTT
>TRBV12-5|.|.|TRBJ1-3|14
CASGLTGFGNTIYF
TGTGCTAGTGGTCTAACAGGGTTTGGAAACACCATATATTTT
>TRBV5-1|.|.|TRBJ1-4|14
CASSLGQGQKKLFF
TGCGCCAGCAGCTTAGGGCAGGGTCAGAAAAAACTGTTTTTT
>TRBV7-2|.|.|TRBJ2-1|16
CASGPSVYSSYNEQFF
TGTGCCAGCGGGCCCAGTGTGTATAGCTCCTACAATGAGCAGTTCTTC
>TRBV5-4|TRBD1|.|TRBJ1-3|15
CASSKGTAEGNTIYF
TGTGCCAGCAGCAAAGGGACAGCCGAAGGGAACACCATATATTTT
>TRBV24-1|TRBD2|.|TRBJ2-3|16
CATSDPGTTLGDTQYF
TGTGCCACCAGTGATCCCGGGACTACCCTCGGAGATACGCAGTATTTT
>TRBV18|TRBD1|.|TRBJ1-2|18
CASSNGTGVFGGSYGYTF
TGTGCCAGCTCAAACGGGACAGGGGTCTTCGGAGGAAGCTATGGCTACACCTTC
>TRBV4-1|.|few|TRBJ2-2|16
CASSQERRANTGELFF
TGCGCCAGCAGCCAAGAGAGGCGGGCGAACACCGGGGAGCTGTTTTTT
>TRBV19|.|.|TRBJ1-3|13
CASTTGLGNTIYF
TGTGCCAGTACAACAGGGCTGGGAAACACCATATATTTT
>TRBV19|.|.|TRBJ2-1|14
CASTPRAGPNEQFF
TGTGCCAGTACCCCCAGGGCAGGGCCCAATGAGCAGTTCTTC
>TRBV15|.|.|TRBJ1-4|18
CATSRDASGIGLNEKLFF
TGTGCCACCAGCAGAGATGCATCGGGGATTGGGCTTAATGAAAAACTGTTTTTT
>TRBV11-3|TRBD1|once|TRBJ1-1|16
CASSPGTGKLGTEAFF
TGTGCCAGCAGCCCCGGGACAGGGAAGTTGGGCACTGAAGCTTTCTTT
>TRBV11-2|.|.|TRBJ2-2|12
CASSRLRGELFF
TGTGCCAGCAGCCGTTTGAGGGGGGAGCTGTTTTTT
>TRBV18|TRBD1|.|TRBJ2-1|15
CASSPSQGLHNEQFF
TGTGCCAGCTCACCGTCACAGGGGTTACACAATGAGCAGTTCTTC
>TRBV5-7|.|.|TRBJ1-1|17
CASSLTPLADKNTEAFF
TGTGCCAGCAGCTTGACCCCTCTAGCCGATAAAAACACTGAAGCTTTCTTT
>TRBV5-4|TRBD1|.|TRBJ1-1|15
CASSPLRDRGTEAFF
TGTGCCAGCAGCCCCCTCCGGGACAGGGGCACTGAAGCTTTCTTT
>TRBV6-5|TRBD1|.|TRBJ1-5|15
CASSSRQGMGQPQHF
TGTGCCAGCAGTAGCAGACAGGGGATGGGACAGCCCCAGCATTTT
>TRBV2|.|.|TRBJ2-5|12
CASIGGRETQYF
TGTGCCAGCATCGGGGGGCGAGAGACCCAGTACTTC
>TRBV6-5|.|.|TRBJ1-3|16
CASSYSTASSGNTIYF
TGTGCCAGCAGTTACTCGACAGCTAGCTCTGGAAACACCATATATTTT
>TRBV6-5|TRBD1|.|TRBJ1-4|16
CASSFLPTTGSEKLFF
TGTGCCAGCAGTTTCTTACCCACGACAGGGTCTGAAAAACTGTTTTTT
>TRBV7-2|.|.|TRBJ2-7|13
CASGVGLAYEQYF
TGTGCCAGCGGCGTGGGGCTGGCCTACGAGCAGTACTTC
>TRBV4-2|.|.|TRBJ2-7|14
CASSHPGVRYEQYF
TGTGCCAGCAGCCATCCAGGGGTAAGGTACGAGCAGTACTTC
>TRBV7-9|.|.|TRBJ2-7|16
CASSPHPRLGGYEQYF
TGTGCCAGCAGCCCGCATCCTCGATTGGGGGGCTACGAGCAGTACTTC
>TRBV5-4|TRBD1|few|TRBJ2-7|14
CASSLSQGDYEQYF
TGTGCCAGCAGCTTGAGTCAGGGGGACTACGAGCAGTACTTC
>TRBV5-1|.|.|TRBJ2-3|13
CASSGPITDTQYF
TGCGCCAGCAGCGGCCCCATCACAGATACGCAGTATTTT
>TRBV3-1/TRBV3-2|TRBD1|.|TRBJ1-5|14
CASSLEGDREPQHF
TGTGCCAGCAGTCTGGAGGGGGACAGGGAACCCCAGCATTTT
>TRBV11-3|TRBD2|.|TRBJ2-1|16
CASSPRLAGAYNEQFF
TGTGCCAGCAGCCCCCGACTAGCGGGGGCCTACAATGAGCAGTTCTTC
>TRBV20-1|TRBD2|.|TRBJ2-7|14
CSASVLAGGSGQYF
TGCAGTGCTAGTGTGCTAGCGGGGGGGAGCGGGCAGTACTTC
>TRBV28|TRBD1|.|TRBJ1-1|16
CASSSSGTGFLTEAFF
TGTGCCAGCAGTTCCTCCGGGACAGGGTTTCTCACTGAAGCTTTCTTT